Listed below are T cell receptor beta chains from one sample, sequenced in a study of vaccination and CD4 T cells after COVID-19. From the PCR reads, TCRdb called clonotypes with MiXCR, one entry per CDR3 protein. The sample holds some 9,000 distinct CDR3 sequences, around half seen once. Which antigens these TCRs recognize remains unknown. Specimen: CD4+ T cells from blood, cultured in vitro. The origin of the receptors is a human donor in good health. Each CDR3 is given with its conserved first and last residue. D genes are given only for firm matches. Rows give clone size only sometimes, using once, few, many, or a class for an expanded clone.

d_call j_call clone_size v_call cdr3_aa cdr3_nt
- TRBJ2-7 - TRBV10-1 CASSEDQSSYEQYF TGCGCCAGCAGCGAGGACCAGAGCTCCTACGAGCAGTACTTC
TRBD1 TRBJ1-2 - TRBV2 CASRGQGGNYGYTF TGTGCCAGCAGGGGACAGGGGGGTAACTATGGCTACACCTTC
- TRBJ1-2 few TRBV19 CASSTRGPEANYGYTF TGTGCCAGTAGTACCAGAGGGCCAGAAGCTAACTATGGCTACACCTTC
- TRBJ1-6 - TRBV5-6 CASSLSPVLNSPLHF TGTGCCAGCAGCCTAAGTCCGGTCCTGAATTCACCCCTCCACTTT
- TRBJ2-4 - TRBV12-3/TRBV12-4 CASSLRSGLLAKNIQYF TGTGCCAGCAGTTTACGGAGCGGATTACTAGCCAAAAACATTCAGTACTTC
TRBD2 TRBJ2-7 few TRBV11-2 CASTLAGGSISGYEQYF TGTGCCAGCACGTTAGCGGGAGGGTCGATATCAGGTTACGAGCAGTACTTC
TRBD1 TRBJ1-3 - TRBV2 CASGQGVREGNTIYF TGTGCCAGCGGACAGGGGGTACGTGAAGGAAACACCATATATTTT
- TRBJ1-1 - TRBV5-1 CASSLAGSYTGAFF TGCGCCAGCAGCTTGGCTGGATCCTACACTGGAGCTTTCTTT
- TRBJ1-3 once TRBV27 CASRKTATISGNTIYF TGTGCCAGCAGGAAGACTGCGACCATCTCTGGAAACACCATATATTTT
TRBD1 TRBJ1-6 few TRBV6-2/TRBV6-3 CASSYFRPGGNSPLHF TGTGCCAGCAGTTATTTCCGGCCAGGGGGTAATTCACCCCTCCACTTT
- TRBJ1-2 - TRBV30 CAWSFSGGGYTF TGTGCCTGGAGTTTTAGCGGAGGTGGCTACACCTTC
TRBD2 TRBJ2-5 - TRBV28 CASSLLSGGRETQYF TGTGCCAGCAGTTTATTATCGGGGGGGCGAGAGACCCAGTACTTC
- TRBJ1-5 - TRBV30 CAWSGTGNQPQHF TGTGCCTGGAGTGGGACTGGGAATCAGCCCCAGCATTTT
- TRBJ1-3 - TRBV6-2/TRBV6-3 CASVRNSGNTIYF TGTGCCAGCGTCCGGAACTCGGGAAACACCATATATTTT
TRBD2 TRBJ2-3 few TRBV2 CASTAGLAGISFTDTQYF TGTGCCAGCACCGCAGGACTAGCGGGGATTTCCTTCACAGATACGCAGTATTTT
- TRBJ1-4 - TRBV20-1 CSAKEHAGLFNEKLFF TGCAGTGCTAAGGAACACGCAGGACTCTTCAATGAAAAACTGTTTTTT
- TRBJ1-1 - TRBV28 CASSPPLTEAFF TGTGCCAGCAGCCCTCCTTTAACTGAAGCTTTCTTT
TRBD2 TRBJ2-3 - TRBV20-1 CSARLAGGGDTQYF TGCAGTGCCCGACTAGCGGGAGGAGGAGATACGCAGTATTTT
TRBD2 TRBJ2-7 - TRBV7-2 CASTHPRAGVEQYF TGTGCCAGCACCCACCCCCGGGCGGGAGTCGAGCAGTACTTC
- TRBJ1-5 few TRBV11-3 CASSLDRRNYQPQHF TGTGCCAGCAGCTTAGATCGGCGGAACTATCAGCCCCAGCATTTT
- TRBJ1-5 - TRBV20-1 CSATGLSPNQPQHF TGCAGTGCTACTGGGTTAAGCCCAAATCAGCCCCAGCATTTT
- TRBJ1-2 - TRBV6-5 CASSYSMGFGGYGYTF TGTGCCAGCAGTTACTCGATGGGTTTCGGGGGCTATGGCTACACCTTC
TRBD1 TRBJ2-2 few TRBV19 CASSDQGANTGELFF TGTGCCAGTAGTGATCAGGGGGCGAACACCGGGGAGCTGTTTTTT
- TRBJ1-6 - TRBV11-2 CASSSHAGPSYNSPLHF TGTGCCAGCAGCTCACACGCAGGGCCTAGTTATAATTCACCCCTCCACTTT
TRBD2 TRBJ2-7 few TRBV7-6 CASSGGGDEQYF TGTGCCAGCAGCGGCGGGGGGGACGAGCAGTACTTC
TRBD2 TRBJ2-3 - TRBV6-1 CASSEALWVAGDTDTQYF TGTGCCAGCAGTGAAGCCCTTTGGGTAGCGGGGGACACAGATACGCAGTATTTT
- TRBJ2-1 - TRBV24-1 CATSDTTAPGSYNEQFF TGTGCCACCAGTGATACCACCGCGCCGGGCTCCTACAATGAGCAGTTCTTC
- TRBJ1-5 few TRBV7-8 CASSPGVGNQPQHF TGTGCCAGCAGCCCAGGGGTTGGGAATCAGCCCCAGCATTTT
- TRBJ1-5 - TRBV21-1 CASSKETGGRNQPQHF TGTGCCAGCAGCAAAGAGACAGGGGGCCGCAATCAGCCCCAGCATTTT
TRBD1 TRBJ2-5 - TRBV15 CATSRGGGQGEETQYF TGTGCCACCAGCAGAGGGGGGGGACAGGGGGAAGAGACCCAGTACTTC
TRBD1 TRBJ2-2 few TRBV6-1 CASTSGQGSNTGELFF TGTGCCAGCACCTCAGGACAGGGGAGTAACACCGGGGAGCTGTTTTTT
- TRBJ1-5 - TRBV7-9 CASSLGTREGGGQPQHF TGTGCCAGCAGCTTAGGTACTCGGGAGGGGGGCGGTCAGCCCCAGCATTTT
- TRBJ2-2 - TRBV5-4 CASSLSVTGELFF TGTGCCAGCAGCTTGAGTGTCACCGGGGAGCTGTTTTTT
- TRBJ1-6 - TRBV11-2 CASSSGVNNSPLHF TGTGCCAGCAGCTCAGGGGTTAATAATTCACCCCTCCACTTT
- TRBJ2-6 - TRBV6-2/TRBV6-3 CASSYSGDSGANVLTF TGTGCCAGCAGTTACTCAGGGGACTCTGGGGCCAACGTCCTGACTTTC
TRBD1 TRBJ1-1 few TRBV7-2 CASSQDRGMNTEAFF TGTGCCAGCAGCCAGGACAGGGGTATGAACACTGAAGCTTTCTTT
- TRBJ1-1 - TRBV20-1 CSARETGGAFF TGCAGTGCTAGAGAGACAGGTGGAGCTTTCTTT
TRBD1 TRBJ2-1 - TRBV20-1 CSARGGDRGGSYNELFF TGCAGTGCTAGAGGGGGGGACAGGGGAGGATCCTACAATGAGCTGTTCTTC
TRBD2 TRBJ2-7 - TRBV10-3 CAISGRTSGYAEQYF TGTGCCATCAGCGGGAGGACTAGCGGTTACGCCGAGCAGTACTTC
TRBD1 TRBJ1-5 - TRBV2 CASSVDRGRSNQPQHF TGTGCCAGCAGTGTGGACAGGGGAAGGAGCAATCAGCCCCAGCATTTT
TRBD2 TRBJ2-1 few TRBV7-6 CASSPHLAGGYNEQFF TGTGCCAGCAGCCCCCATCTAGCGGGGGGCTACAATGAGCAGTTCTTC
- TRBJ1-1 - TRBV7-9 CASGAQAFF TGTGCCAGCGGCGCTCAAGCTTTCTTT
- TRBJ2-3 few TRBV7-2 CASSPPSAIADTQYF TGTGCCAGCAGCCCCCCTAGCGCGATTGCAGATACGCAGTATTTT
- TRBJ1-1 - TRBV10-3 CAIRWLEDTGAFF TGTGCCATCCGATGGTTAGAGGACACTGGAGCTTTCTTT
- TRBJ2-6 - TRBV7-9 CASSLEGGSGANVLTF TGTGCCAGCAGCTTAGAGGGGGGTTCTGGGGCCAACGTCCTGACTTTC
TRBD2 TRBJ2-2 - TRBV27 CASSFRTRTSGGHTGELFF TGTGCCAGCAGTTTTCGAACCCGGACTAGCGGGGGGCACACCGGGGAGCTGTTTTTT
TRBD1 TRBJ2-5 - TRBV18 CASSQTTGGMETQYF TGTGCCAGCTCACAGACCACAGGGGGCATGGAGACCCAGTACTTC
TRBD1 TRBJ1-2 - TRBV30 CAWIGQGNYGYTF TGTGCCTGGATTGGACAGGGAAACTATGGCTACACCTTC
TRBD2 TRBJ2-2 - TRBV20-1 CSTYSGPTGELFF TGCAGTACCTATAGCGGGCCAACCGGGGAGTTGTTTTTT
- TRBJ2-1 - TRBV2 CASTRRGLALSSYNEQFF TGTGCCAGCACCCGCCGGGGGCTAGCGCTTAGCTCCTACAATGAGCAGTTCTTC
- TRBJ1-6 - TRBV19 CASSISNSPLHF TGTGCCAGTAGTATCAGTAATTCACCCCTCCACTTT
- TRBJ1-2 - TRBV30 CAWKFMGGYTF TGTGCCTGGAAGTTCATGGGTGGCTACACCTTC
- TRBJ1-2 few TRBV10-3 CAISADSYYGYTF TGTGCCATCAGTGCAGACAGCTACTATGGCTACACCTTC
TRBD1 TRBJ1-6 - TRBV20-1 CSARDRGNSSPLHF TGCAGTGCTCGGGACAGGGGCAATAGTTCACCCCTCCACTTT
TRBD1 TRBJ1-5 few TRBV6-1 CASSDSGTGGLAQHF TGTGCCAGCAGTGACTCCGGGACAGGGGGCCTAGCCCAGCATTTT
TRBD1 TRBJ1-2 - TRBV27 CASRAGGGCTF TGTGCCAGCAGGGCAGGGGGTGGCTGCACCTTC
TRBD2 TRBJ2-7 - TRBV30 CAWSVGLGSYEQYF TGTGCCTGGAGTGTCGGACTAGGATCCTACGAGCAGTACTTC
- TRBJ2-5 - TRBV10-1 CASSESPDSKETQYF TGCGCCAGCAGTGAGTCCCCGGACAGCAAAGAGACCCAGTACTTC
TRBD1 TRBJ1-1 - TRBV7-6 CASSSALRGRGTEAFF TGTGCCAGCAGCTCCGCCCTCAGGGGGCGAGGGACTGAAGCTTTCTTT
- TRBJ2-1 - TRBV4-3 CASSQSGVTGQFF TGCGCCAGCAGCCAGTCCGGGGTTACCGGCCAGTTCTTC